The T cell receptor beta chain described here comes from a study of cytomegalovirus exposure and HLA in healthy donors. This table comes from immunoSEQ multiplex PCR, and its TCRdb copy is limited to in-frame clones, with some not included. The sample consists of roughly 180,000 clones, approximately 80% of them appearing once. The CDR3 is 13 residues long. Germline assignment: CDR1 MDHEN and CDR2 SYDVKM. The trim removed 6 bases at V and 8 bases at J, leaving 8 bases unmatched. The sequenced sample was PBMCs. The source is a man aged 18-30 years in good health and CMV-seropositive. The chain links TRBV28 to TRBJ1-2, with TRBD1 identical over 8 bases. The CDR3 sequence: CASRVQGAGGYTF. The CDR3 nucleotides read TGTGCCAGCAGGGTCCAGGGGGCTGGAGGCTACACCTTC.